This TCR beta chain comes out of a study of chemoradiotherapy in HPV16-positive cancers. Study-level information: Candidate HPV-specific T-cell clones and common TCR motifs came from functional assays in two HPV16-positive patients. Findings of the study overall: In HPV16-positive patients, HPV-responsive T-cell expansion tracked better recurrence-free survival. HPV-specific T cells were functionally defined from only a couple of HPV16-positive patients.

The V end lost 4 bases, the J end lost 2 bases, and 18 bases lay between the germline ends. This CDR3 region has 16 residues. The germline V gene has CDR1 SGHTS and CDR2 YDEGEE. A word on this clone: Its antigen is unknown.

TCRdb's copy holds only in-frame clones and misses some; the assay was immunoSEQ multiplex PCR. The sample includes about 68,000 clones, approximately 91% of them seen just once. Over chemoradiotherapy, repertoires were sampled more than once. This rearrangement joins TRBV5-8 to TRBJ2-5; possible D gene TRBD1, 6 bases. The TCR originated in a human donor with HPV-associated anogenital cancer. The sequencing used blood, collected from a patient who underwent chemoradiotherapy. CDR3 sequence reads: CASSRNRESLQETQYF. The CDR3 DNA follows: TGTGCCAGCAGCCGAAACAGGGAATCCCTACAAGAGACCCAGTACTTC.